Listed below are T cell receptor beta chains from one sample, sequenced in a study of T cells in Graves' hyperthyroidism and ophthalmopathy. A single record per CDR3 protein comes from TCRdb applying MiXCR to the multiplex PCR reads. The top ten clones hold 12% of a sample with 500,000 to 800,000 distinct CDR3 sequences, about 15% of them seen once. Sequencing used blood. The receptors were sampled from a woman between 45 and 60 years old with Graves' ophthalmopathy. The CDR3 runs from the conserved cysteine through the conserved F or W. D genes are given only for firm matches. Only part of the rows carry a size: once, few, many, or a class if the clone is expanded.

j_call clone_size d_call v_call cdr3_nt cdr3_aa
TRBJ2-1 few TRBD2 TRBV14 TGTGCCAGCAGCCAAGTCCTTAGCGGGGGGGAGTTCTTC CASSQVLSGGEFF
TRBJ1-2 many TRBD1 TRBV2 TGTGCCAGCGCCCTCGCCCATAGACAGGGCTCCTATGGCTACACCTTC CASALAHRQGSYGYTF
TRBJ2-1 many TRBD1 TRBV12-3/TRBV12-4 TGTGCCAGCAGTAAACCTGGGGGGACAGGGGGCAACGGGAGGGCCCCTAATGAGCAGTTCTTC CASSKPGGTGGNGRAPNEQFF
TRBJ2-3 many NA TRBV20-1 TGCAGTGCTAGAGGCCGGAAGGGGTCTGGCGGTAGCACAGATACGCAGTATTTT CSARGRKGSGGSTDTQYF
TRBJ2-7 many TRBD1 TRBV7-2 TGTGCCAGCAGCTCCGGGACAGGGTACTACGAGCAGTACTTC CASSSGTGYYEQYF
TRBJ2-2 few TRBD2 TRBV9 TGTGCCAGCAGCGCCTCGGGACTAGCGGGAGGTACCGGGGAGCTGTTTTTT CASSASGLAGGTGELFF
TRBJ2-3 NA NA TRBV11-2 TGTGCCAGCAGCTTAGCGAGCAGAGGGGGCACAGATACGCAGTATTTT CASSLASRGGTDTQYF
TRBJ2-6 many TRBD2 TRBV2 TGTGCCAGCAGCCATCGGACTAGCGGATCTGGGGCCAACGTCCTGACTTTC CASSHRTSGSGANVLTF
TRBJ2-7 NA TRBD2 TRBV9 TGTGCCAGCAGCGTAGATAGCGGGAGCTCCTACGAGCAGTACTTC CASSVDSGSSYEQYF
TRBJ1-6 few NA TRBV6-1 TGTGCCAGCAGTTGGTCTTCACCCCTCCACTTT CASSWSSPLHF
TRBJ2-1 many NA TRBV20-1 TGCAGTGCTAGGGTAGCGTCTAAGTATGAGCAGTTCTTC CSARVASKYEQFF
TRBJ2-1 many NA TRBV28 TGTGCCAGCAGTTTCATAGCGCACGGAGAAGGTTACAATGAGCAGTTCTTC CASSFIAHGEGYNEQFF
TRBJ1-6 NA NA TRBV28 TGTGCCAGCAGTATCCTGCAGGGAAGGGAATCACCCCTCCACTTT CASSILQGRESPLHF
TRBJ2-2 NA NA TRBV4-1 TGCGCCAGCAGCCAAGATCCGGCGGGATGGCTGTTTTTT CASSQDPAGWLFF
TRBJ2-3 many TRBD2 TRBV13 TGTGCCAGCAGCTTCCAATCAAGCGGGAGTGGGGCAGATACGCAGTATTTT CASSFQSSGSGADTQYF
TRBJ2-5 NA TRBD1 TRBV28 TGTGCCAGCAGTTCACCGGGTACAGGGGTTCTGGAGCAAGAGACCCAGTACTTC CASSSPGTGVLEQETQYF
TRBJ2-1 NA NA TRBV5-1 TGCGCCAGCAGTCGAAAGCGCGGTTCCTACAATGAGCAGTTCTTC CASSRKRGSYNEQFF
TRBJ2-2 few TRBD1 TRBV6-1 TGTGCCAGCAAAAACAGGGGGATCGGGGAGCTGTTTTTT CASKNRGIGELFF
TRBJ1-2 NA TRBD1 TRBV9 TGTGCCAGCAGCGTACGGACAGGGCGCGGCTACACCTTC CASSVRTGRGYTF
TRBJ2-5 many TRBD1 TRBV5-1 TGCGCCAGCAGCTGGCAACCGGACAGGGGGCAGGAGACCCAGTACTTC CASSWQPDRGQETQYF
TRBJ1-5 few NA TRBV6-2/TRBV6-3 TGTGCCAGCACCGCGGGGCCAGGGGTTTGGAATCAGCCCCAGCATTTT CASTAGPGVWNQPQHF
TRBJ2-2 many NA TRBV7-3 TGTGCCAGCAGCTTACGGCGCGCTAGGGGTGCCGGGGAGCTGTTTTTT CASSLRRARGAGELFF
TRBJ1-6 few NA TRBV7-8 TGTGCCAGCAGCTTAGCGTGGGCAGGAGGTAATTCACCCCTCCACTTT CASSLAWAGGNSPLHF
TRBJ2-1 NA TRBD2 TRBV5-6 TGTGCCAGCAGCTTGATGTCTAGCGGGAAACCAGGCAATGAGCAGTTCTTC CASSLMSSGKPGNEQFF
TRBJ2-1 many NA TRBV6-6 TGTGCCAGCAGTTACTCGAGGCTCTGGGTACAGTTCTTC CASSYSRLWVQFF
TRBJ1-1 few NA TRBV20-1 TGCAGTGCTAGAGAGAATAGAGGAAGGACTGAAGCTTTCTTT CSARENRGRTEAFF
TRBJ2-3 NA NA TRBV12-3/TRBV12-4 TGTGCCAGCAGTTTACTCCCCCCTATTGTTGATACGCAGTATTTT CASSLLPPIVDTQYF
TRBJ2-1 many NA TRBV27 TGTGCCAGCAGTTTATGGGCGTCGGGAGAGGTGTACAATGAGCAGTTCTTC CASSLWASGEVYNEQFF
TRBJ1-2 many TRBD1 TRBV20-1 TGCAGTGCTGAGACCGGGACAGGGGGAGGAGGCTACACCTTC CSAETGTGGGGYTF
TRBJ2-5 many TRBD1 TRBV6-2/TRBV6-3 TGTGCCAGCAGTTGGGGGACAGGGGTTGGCCAAGAGACCCAGTACTTC CASSWGTGVGQETQYF
TRBJ2-1 NA TRBD2 TRBV6-5 TGTGCCAGCAGTTACTTCACTAGCGGGAGGGACAATGAGCAGTTCTTC CASSYFTSGRDNEQFF
TRBJ2-6 NA NA TRBV4-1 TGCGCCAGCAGCCAAGCGCGCCTAGCTAGTGGTGGGGCCAACGTCCTGACTTTC CASSQARLASGGANVLTF
TRBJ2-7 few TRBD1 TRBV9 TGTGCCAGCAGCAGAAAAGGTCAGGGACAGGGCTACGAGCAGTACTTC CASSRKGQGQGYEQYF
TRBJ2-7 many NA TRBV5-1 TGCGCCAGCAGCTTGGAACTGGGGCTGGCCTCCTACGAGCAGTACTTC CASSLELGLASYEQYF
TRBJ2-1 once TRBD2 TRBV20-1 TGCAGTGCTAGAGATCCCGGGGGACTAGCGGGAGGGAGAGAGCAGTTCTTC CSARDPGGLAGGREQFF
TRBJ2-1 many NA TRBV28 TGTGCCAGCAGACTGACTAGTAGAAATGAGCAGTTCTTC CASRLTSRNEQFF
TRBJ1-4 NA NA TRBV5-1 TGCGCCAGCAGCTTAGTGAGTTCGACTAATGAAAAACTGTTTTTT CASSLVSSTNEKLFF
TRBJ1-4 NA NA TRBV5-1 TGCGCCAGCAGCTTATCAGCAACTAATGGAAAACTGTTTTTT CASSLSATNGKLFF
TRBJ2-1 few NA TRBV15 TGTGCCACCAGTTTGGGCCCCGGGGATGAGCAGTTCTTC CATSLGPGDEQFF
TRBJ1-1 NA NA TRBV5-6 TGTGTCTCTCACTGGGGAGGGATGAACACTGAAGCTTTCTTT CVSHWGGMNTEAFF
TRBJ2-7 NA NA TRBV15 TGTGCCACCAGCAGAGTACCGGGGCTAATCATCTACGAGCAGTACTTC CATSRVPGLIIYEQYF
TRBJ2-5 many TRBD2 TRBV7-3 TGTGCCAGCAGCCTATGGGTTGGTAGCGGGAGAGAGACCCAGTACTTC CASSLWVGSGRETQYF
TRBJ2-7 many NA TRBV6-2/TRBV6-3 TGTGCCAGCATCTCCGGGACCTACGAGCAGTACTTC CASISGTYEQYF
TRBJ2-5 many NA TRBV20-1 TGCAGTGCGGGGAAGAGAGGGGCGGAGACCCAGTACTTC CSAGKRGAETQYF
TRBJ1-4 NA NA TRBV9 TGTGCCAGCAGCGTAGACCCAGGGGTCGAAAAACTGTTTTTT CASSVDPGVEKLFF
TRBJ1-2 many NA TRBV7-2 TGTGCCAGCAGCCCGGGGGAGGGGTATGGCTACACCTTC CASSPGEGYGYTF
TRBJ2-7 few TRBD1 TRBV12-3/TRBV12-4 TGTGCCGGCAGTTCTCCGGGACAGGGGACCCACGAGCAGTACTTC CAGSSPGQGTHEQYF
TRBJ2-1 many TRBD1 TRBV28 TGTGCCAGCAGCCAGGTGTCGGGACAGGGTACCTACAATGAGCAGTTCTTC CASSQVSGQGTYNEQFF
TRBJ2-3 many NA TRBV2 TGTGCCAGCAGTGAAGTGGGTAGCACAGATACGCAGTATTTT CASSEVGSTDTQYF
TRBJ2-1 many NA TRBV7-3 TGTGCCAGCAGCTTAGGGTGGGCTAGCTACGAGCAGTTCTTC CASSLGWASYEQFF
TRBJ2-3 NA NA TRBV10-3 TGTGCCATCAGTACTACAGATACGCAGTATTTT CAISTTDTQYF
TRBJ2-7 many TRBD2 TRBV7-3 TGTGCCAGCAGCCCCCCCGTAACTAGCGGGAGCTCTAGAAAGCAGTACTTC CASSPPVTSGSSRKQYF
TRBJ2-7 NA TRBD1 TRBV19 TGTGCCAGTAGTATTTTGGCAGGGGGCCGCTACGAGCAGTACTTC CASSILAGGRYEQYF